This T cell receptor beta chain was captured by sequencing in a study of cytomegalovirus exposure and HLA in healthy donors. Study-wide findings and caveats: Highly shared variants forming one cluster were likely a sequencing artifact. In a later analysis, specific HLA alleles were associated with 15,000 to 20,000 TCR beta sequences at a 0.05 false discovery rate.

This clone was found once. Its target is unknown. CDR3 length: 13 amino acids. The V segment lost 1 base and the J segment 5 bases; nucleotides outside the gene matches: 0. From germline, CDR1 is LNHNV and CDR2 YYDKDF (reference sequence). Primers for the PCR totalled 60 Vbeta and 13 Jbeta. Authors' analysis steps: Among the unique TCR beta chains that a later analysis counted, about 81 million in all, 9.5 million to 12 million were shared. Sequenced by immunoSEQ multiplex PCR; TCRdb stores in-frame clones only, minus some. V and J calls and clone size are as listed in that table; D and trimming were resolved from the DNA. The sample lists some 180,000 clones, 75% to 85% occurring once.

The chain recombines TRBV15 with TRBJ2-7; 9 bases line up with TRBD1. Sample: PBMCs. The receptor's source is a woman aged 25 to 39 in good health and CMV-seropositive. CDR3 sequence reads: CATSRGDRDEQYF. The CDR3 nucleotides read TGTGCCACCAGCAGAGGGGACAGGGACGAGCAGTACTTC.